This section outlines one TCR beta chain sequence together with its context. The sample belongs to a study of blood T cell repertoires in COVID-19. On the study more broadly: In each case, the material was cDNA or gDNA derived from T cells, B-cell-depleted T cells, or PBMCs.

The protocol was immunoSEQ multiplex PCR, while the TCRdb copy is restricted to in-frame clones and leaves out a portion. The sample carries around 100,000 clones, about 88% recorded once. Trimming took 3 bases from V and 1 from J, leaving 7 bases between them. Germline-derived CDR1 and CDR2 are SGHNT and YYREEE (reference sequence). The length of the CDR3 is 13 residues. Sequences were obtained from peripheral blood. This chain links TRBV5-4 with TRBJ1-2; no reliable D call. The TCR originated in a woman in her 70s who had recovered from COVID-19. The CDR3, as DNA: TGTGCCAGCAGCTCAGGATTTAACTATGGCTACACCTTC. Protein product: CASSSGFNYGYTF.